A single sample gave rise to the 21 T cell receptor beta chains below, sequenced in a study of cytomegalovirus exposure and HLA in healthy donors. Vbeta (60) and Jbeta (13) primers were used in the PCR. Only in-frame clones appear in the TCRdb table, and some are missing; sequencing was by immunoSEQ multiplex PCR. The sample carries some 98,000 clones, about 81% recorded once. The sequenced sample consisted of PBMCs. The receptors were gathered from a man in his forties in good health and CMV-seronegative.

V usage is TRBV4-1 and J usage is TRBJ1-6; 7 bases are shared with TRBD1. Trimming cost V 0 bases and J 10 bases; bases outside gene matches: 12. Germline V CDR1 and CDR2: MGHRA, YSYEKL. The CDR3 has 17 residues. The CDR3 DNA sequence: TGCGCCAGCAGCCAAGATCCTTTGGCAGGGGGGAGATCACCCCTCCACTTT. It translates to CASSQDPLAGGRSPLHF.

This clone came up once. The genes are TRBV28 and TRBJ2-7; D is possibly TRBD1 (6 bases). CDR1 is MDHEN and CDR2 is SYDVKM in the germline V gene. Trimming shortened V by 5 bases and J by 1 base, and 9 bases separated the two germline ends. This CDR3 comprises 13 residues. CDR3 sequence reads: CASSLQGSYEQYF. The CDR3 nucleotides are TGTGCCAGCAGTCTACAGGGATCCTACGAGCAGTACTTC.

The genes are TRBV4-1 and TRBJ2-3, with TRBD1 as a possible D gene (5 bases). The CDR3 covers 15 residues. Germline values: CDR1 MGHRA, CDR2 YSYEKL. With 4 bases removed from V and 1 base from J, the gap between germline ends came to 12 bases. CDR3 region: CASSPRQFGTDTQYF. DNA of the CDR3: TGCGCCAGCAGCCCCCGACAGTTCGGCACAGATACGCAGTATTTT.

V usage is TRBV4-1 and J usage is TRBJ1-4; D might be TRBD1 (5 bases). CDR3 size: 15 residues. Trimming shortened V by 0 bases and J by 7 bases, and 12 bases separated the two germline ends. CDR1 is MGHRA and CDR2 is YSYEKL in the germline V gene. The CDR3 sequence: CASSQDRQGSEKLFF. CDR3 bases: TGCGCCAGCAGCCAAGATCGGCAGGGAAGTGAAAAACTGTTTTTT.

The genes are TRBV19 and TRBJ1-5, with a possible D match to TRBD1 (5 bases). Germline-derived CDR1 and CDR2 are LNHDA and SQIVND (reference sequence). V dropped 1 base and J dropped 6 bases, with 7 bases sitting between them. The CDR3 sequence is 13 residues long. The chain's CDR3 is CASSIGGGQPQHF. The CDR3 DNA sequence: TGTGCCAGTAGTATAGGGGGCGGTCAGCCCCAGCATTTT.

The chain recombines TRBV29-1 with TRBJ1-1; 12 bases are shared with TRBD1. From germline, CDR1 is SQVTM and CDR2 ANQGSEA. Trimming cost V 2 bases and J 8 bases; bases outside gene matches: 6. The CDR3 loop spans 14 amino acids. This chain's CDR3 is CSVERGQGALEAFF. The CDR3 DNA is TGCAGCGTTGAACGGGGACAGGGGGCTTTAGAAGCTTTCTTT.

The rearrangement uses TRBV7-9 and TRBJ2-7; the match to TRBD2 covers 7 bases. This CDR3 is built from 14 residues. CDR1 SEHNR and CDR2 FQNEAQ come from the germline V gene (reference sequence). J was trimmed by 0 bases and V by 5 bases; bases with no gene match: 4. In DNA form, the CDR3 reads TGTGCCAGCAGCCTGGGAGGGATCTCCTACGAGCAGTACTTC. It specifies CASSLGGISYEQYF.

This chain joins TRBV20-1 and TRBJ1-2; D uncertain. V was trimmed by 7 bases and J by 7 bases, leaving 10 bases between them. Germline values: CDR1 DFQATT, CDR2 SNEGSKA (reference sequence). This CDR3 is 10 amino acids long. The CDR3 nucleotides read TGCAGTGTAAGAACCGGTGGCTACACCTTC. It encodes CSVRTGGYTF.

The rearrangement links TRBV14 to TRBJ2-4; TRBD2 might be the D (5 bases). V lost 3 bases to trimming and J lost 8 bases, with 14 bases between them. Per germline, CDR1 SGHDN and CDR2 FVKESK. The CDR3 sequence is 14 residues long. CDR3 coding DNA: TGTGCCAGCAGCCATTCCCAACTCGGGGACATTCAGTACTTC. It translates to CASSHSQLGDIQYF.

V and J are TRBV7-2 and TRBJ1-4, with D possibly matching TRBD1 (5 bases). Deletions cut 5 bases from V and 7 bases from J, with 14 bases between. This CDR3 is 14 amino acids long. In germline, CDR1 is SGHTA, CDR2 FQGNSA. In DNA, the CDR3 is TGTGCCAGCAGCCTGGGGGGGACGGTTGAAAAACTGTTTTTT. Translation: CASSLGGTVEKLFF.

The CDR3 DNA is TGTGCTAGTGGTCAAACAACAGGGGGCGCGTACGGGGAGCTGTTTTTT. Its translation is CASGQTTGGAYGELFF. The J gene is TRBJ2-2, the V gene TRBV12-5; 9 bases match TRBD1. The V gene end was trimmed by 5 bases and the J gene end by 7 bases; junction bases not matched to a gene: 11. Germline V gives CDR1 LGHNT, CDR2 FRNRAP. This CDR3 contains 16 residues.

The rearrangement joins TRBV29-1 to TRBJ1-3; TRBD1 is a possible D gene (5 bases). Germline loops: CDR1 SQVTM, CDR2 ANQGSEA. With 3 bases removed from V and 0 bases from J, the gap between germline ends came to 9 bases. The CDR3 consists of 14 residues. CDR3 bases: TGCAGCGTTGATGACAGTTACTCTGGAAACACCATATATTTT. Its translation is CSVDDSYSGNTIYF.

This clone has only one observation. The chain has TRBV6-6 and TRBJ1-6, with 11 positions matching TRBD1. There are 14 residues in the CDR3. Per germline, CDR1 MNHNY and CDR2 SVGAGI (reference sequence). The junction had 4 bases not matched to a gene; V was cut back by 6 bases and J by 9 bases. The CDR3 region is CASSPGTGGSPLHF. The CDR3 coding sequence is TGTGCCAGCAGCCCCGGGACAGGGGGTTCACCCCTCCACTTT.

The V and J genes are TRBV5-4 and TRBJ2-1, with D tentatively TRBD1 (5 bases). Trimming left V 0 bases short and J 9 bases short, with 10 bases between. Germline CDR1 is SGHNT and CDR2 is YYREEE (reference sequence). The CDR3 contains 13 residues. The CDR3 bases are TGTGCCAGCAGCTTGGCCGAAAGGGGTGAGCAGTTCTTC. Translated, it gives CASSLAERGEQFF.

This chain connects TRBV19 to TRBJ2-5; 10 nucleotides line up with TRBD1. Trimming at V came to 5 bases and at J to 3 bases, leaving 3 bases not matched to a gene. This CDR3 is 14 amino acids long. CDR1 is LNHDA and CDR2 is SQIVND in the germline V gene (reference sequence). CDR3 protein: CASSPGQGKETQYF. The DNA for the CDR3 is TGTGCCAGTAGTCCGGGACAGGGGAAAGAGACCCAGTACTTC.

The chain employs TRBV6-5 and TRBJ2-2; 8 bases are shared with TRBD1. This CDR3 comprises 15 residues. Per the germline V gene, CDR1 is MNHEY and CDR2 is SVGAGI. Germline trimming cut 5 bases from V and 5 bases from J; bases unmatched to any gene: 7. The chain's CDR3 is CASSNGQGLTGELFF. In DNA form, the CDR3 reads TGTGCCAGCAGTAATGGACAGGGTTTAACCGGGGAGCTGTTTTTT.

The sample holds one count of this clone. This chain uses TRBV5-8 with TRBJ2-5, with unresolved D. V shed 7 bases and J shed 3 bases, with 19 bases lying between them. CDR3 length: 15 residues. Germline V gene lookup returns CDR1 SGHTS and CDR2 YDEGEE. Here the CDR3 DNA reads TGTGCCAGCCCCACTCCGGCAGGTTGGGAAGAGACCCAGTACTTC. Its protein product is CASPTPAGWEETQYF.

The V and J genes are TRBV18 and TRBJ2-5; a weak D match, TRBD1 (6 bases). The J call may be in error: the DNA end matches TRBJ2-7 better. The germline V gene has CDR1 KGHSH and CDR2 LQKENI. The CDR3 runs 12 residues. CDR3 residues: CASSLGGYEQYF. CDR3 nucleotides: TGTGCCAGCTCACTAGGGGGTTACGAGCAGTACTTC.

V gene TRBV7-2 combines with J gene TRBJ1-3; 8 bases match TRBD1. The CDR3 has 15 amino acids. V lost 1 base and J lost 8; bases outside the gene matches: 7. Germline CDR1 is SGHTA and CDR2 is FQGNSA. CDR3 nucleotide sequence: TGTGCCAGCAGCTTAGTGGCAGGGGGCTTGGACACCATATATTTT. Residues: CASSLVAGGLDTIYF.

V gene TRBV5-6 combines with J gene TRBJ1-4; D gene unclear. Germline CDR1 is SGHDT and CDR2 is YYEEEE. This CDR3 is built from 15 residues. The V and J ends lost 0 bases and 4 bases respectively, with 10 bases between them. This CDR3 is CASSLDSGVNEKLFF. CDR3 DNA: TGTGCCAGCAGCTTGGACTCAGGTGTTAATGAAAAACTGTTTTTT.

CDR3 in amino acids: CASSSRGGQSGYTF. CDR3 DNA sequence: TGTGCCAGCAGCTCCCGAGGGGGACAGTCAGGCTACACCTTC. The rearrangement joins TRBV7-3 to TRBJ1-2, with TRBD1 identical over 7 bases. Germline CDR1 reads SGHTA; CDR2 reads FQGTGA. CDR3 length: 14 amino acids. V lost 4 bases, J lost 8 bases, and 10 bases stayed unmatched.